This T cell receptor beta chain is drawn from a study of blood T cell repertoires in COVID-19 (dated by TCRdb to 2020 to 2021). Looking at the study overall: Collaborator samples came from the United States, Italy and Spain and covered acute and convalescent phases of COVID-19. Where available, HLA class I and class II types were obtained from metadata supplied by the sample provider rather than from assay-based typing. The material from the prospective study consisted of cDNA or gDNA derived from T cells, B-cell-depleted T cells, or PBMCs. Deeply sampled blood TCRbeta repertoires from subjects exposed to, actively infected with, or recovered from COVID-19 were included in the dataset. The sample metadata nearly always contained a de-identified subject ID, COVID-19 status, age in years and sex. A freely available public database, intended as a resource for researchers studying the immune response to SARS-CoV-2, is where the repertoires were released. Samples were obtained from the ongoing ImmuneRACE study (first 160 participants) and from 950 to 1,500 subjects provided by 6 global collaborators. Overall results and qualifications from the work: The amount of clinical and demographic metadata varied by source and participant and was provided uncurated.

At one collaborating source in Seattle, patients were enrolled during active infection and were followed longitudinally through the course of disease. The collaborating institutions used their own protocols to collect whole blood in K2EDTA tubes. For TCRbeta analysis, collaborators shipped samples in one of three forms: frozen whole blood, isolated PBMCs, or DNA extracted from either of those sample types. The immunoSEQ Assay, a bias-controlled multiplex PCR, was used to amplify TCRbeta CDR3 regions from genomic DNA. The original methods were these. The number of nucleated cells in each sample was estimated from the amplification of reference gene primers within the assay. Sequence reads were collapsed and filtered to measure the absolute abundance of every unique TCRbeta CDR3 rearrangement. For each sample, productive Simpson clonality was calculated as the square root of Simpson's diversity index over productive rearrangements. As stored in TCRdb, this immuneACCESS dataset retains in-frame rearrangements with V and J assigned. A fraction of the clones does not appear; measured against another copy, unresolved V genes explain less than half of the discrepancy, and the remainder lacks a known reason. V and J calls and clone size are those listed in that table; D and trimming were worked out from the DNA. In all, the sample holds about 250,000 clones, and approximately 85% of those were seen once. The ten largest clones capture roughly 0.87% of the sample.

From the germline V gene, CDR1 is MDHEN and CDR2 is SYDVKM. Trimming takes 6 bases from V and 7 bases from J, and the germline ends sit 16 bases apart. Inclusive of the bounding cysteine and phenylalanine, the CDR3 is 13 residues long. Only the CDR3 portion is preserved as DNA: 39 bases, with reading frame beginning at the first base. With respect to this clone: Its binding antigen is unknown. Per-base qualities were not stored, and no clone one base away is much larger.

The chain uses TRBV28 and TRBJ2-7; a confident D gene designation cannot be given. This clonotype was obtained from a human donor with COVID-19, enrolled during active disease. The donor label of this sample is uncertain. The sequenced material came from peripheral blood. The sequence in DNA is TGTGCCAGCAGCCTAGTTAACCTACGAGAGCAGTACTTC. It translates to CASSLVNLREQYF.